This T cell receptor (beta chain) was documented in a study of shared clonotypes between healthy human individuals. Study as a whole: Researchers drew samples from two women and a few men aged 18 to 49. Study findings and constraints: Clonotype sharing among the donors was expected to vary with sequencing depth.

Replicate PCRs for sorted subsets used around 190 ng DNA; this equaled tens of thousands of T cell genomes. Method: immunoSEQ multiplex PCR; TCRdb's copy keeps in-frame clones and lacks some. This sample has millions of clones; around 95% occur once, and the top ten carry roughly 0.13%. The CD4+ fraction was divided into a CD45RA+ naive subset and a CD45RA-negative memory subset. Remarks on this clone: Antigen: not known.

The CDR3 contains 15 residues. Germline CDR1 is MDHEN and CDR2 is SYDVKM. With 3 bases clipped from V and 7 bases from J, the junction kept 10 bases outside the gene matches. The sample comprised naive CD4+ T cells sorted from blood. Subset noted: CD45RA+ positively selected. This sequence originates from a man aged 18 to 29 in good health. The genes are TRBV28 and TRBJ1-2, with 8 nucleotides matching TRBD1. As DNA, the CDR3 is TGTGCCAGCAGTTTGGCGCGAGGACAGGGAGGTGGCTACACCTTC. Protein product: CASSLARGQGGGYTF.